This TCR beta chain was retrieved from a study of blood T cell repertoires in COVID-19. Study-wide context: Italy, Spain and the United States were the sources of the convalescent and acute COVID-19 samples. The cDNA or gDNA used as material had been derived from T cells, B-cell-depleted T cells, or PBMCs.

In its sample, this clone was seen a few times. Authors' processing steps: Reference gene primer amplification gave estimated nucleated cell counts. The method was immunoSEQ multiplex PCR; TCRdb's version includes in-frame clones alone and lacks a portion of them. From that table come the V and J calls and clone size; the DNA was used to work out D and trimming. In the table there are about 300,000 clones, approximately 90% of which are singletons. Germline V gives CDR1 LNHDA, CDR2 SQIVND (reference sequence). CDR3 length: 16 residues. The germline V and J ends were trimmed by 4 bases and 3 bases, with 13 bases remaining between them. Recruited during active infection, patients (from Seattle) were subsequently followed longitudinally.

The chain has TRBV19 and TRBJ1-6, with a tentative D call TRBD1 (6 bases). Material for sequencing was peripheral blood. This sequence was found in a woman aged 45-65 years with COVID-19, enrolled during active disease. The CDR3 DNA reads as TGTGCCAGTAGTACCTCGGGACAATACTATAATTCACCCCTCCACTTT. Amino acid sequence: CASSTSGQYYNSPLHF.